Presented here are 5 T cell receptor beta chains from one specimen sequenced in a study of blood T cells in healthy people across ages. With a J-beta primer mix and a sample-barcoded 5' primer, a second PCR ran roughly 6 to 11 cycles. TCRdb recomputed calls from the 5' RACE reads with MiXCR, one row per CDR3 protein. The data show about 680,000 distinct CDR3 sequences, roughly 49% seen once. The sample taken for sequencing was blood. These receptors were collected from a woman aged 55-70 years in good health.

J is TRBJ2-1 and V is TRBV2; a possible D gene is TRBD2 (5 bases). The CDR3 loop spans 14 amino acids. Per germline, CDR1 SNHLY and CDR2 FYNNEI. Trimming pared 5 bases from V and 2 bases from J, leaving 10 bases between. CDR3: CASSRRQTYNEQFF. The CDR3 DNA follows: TGTGCCAGCAGTAGGAGGCAGACCTACAATGAGCAGTTCTTC. Full variable domain (missing parts from reference TRBV2 and TRBJ2-1): EPEVTQTPSHQVTQMGQEVILRCVPISNHLYFYWYRQILGQKVEFLVSFYNNEISEKSEIFDDQFSVERPDGSNFTLKIRSTKLEDSAMYFCASSRRQTYNEQFFGPGTRLTVL.

V and J are TRBV10-3 and TRBJ2-5; possibly TRBD1 or TRBD2 for D (6 bases each). The V end was cut by 0 bases, the J end by 13 bases, with 15 bases between. This CDR3 has 13 amino acids. CDR1 is ENHRY, CDR2 SYGVKD, per germline. The chain's CDR3 is CAISESLGGPWYF. CDR3 in DNA: TGTGCCATCAGTGAGTCCCTAGGGGGGCCGTGGTACTTC.

The genes are TRBV29-1 and TRBJ2-1; D may match TRBD1 or TRBD2 (5 bases each). The CDR3 loop spans 13 amino acids. Germline-derived CDR1 and CDR2 are SQVTM and ANQGSEA. Trimming stripped 6 bases from V and 2 bases from J, with 11 bases between. CDR3 nucleotide sequence: TGCAGCGTGACCCGGGACCCCTACAATGAGCAGTTCTTC. Residues: CSVTRDPYNEQFF.

This clonotype turned up a few times. The gene calls are TRBV29-1 and TRBJ2-5; 7 nucleotides match TRBD2. The J call may be faulty, since TRBJ2-7 better matches the DNA end. Germline assignment: CDR1 SQVTM and CDR2 ANQGSEA. The CDR3 sequence is 11 residues long. The CDR3 coding sequence is TGCAGCGCTGATGGGGGGGGCGAGCAGTACTTC. This encodes CSADGGGEQYF.

The V gene is TRBV7-2, the J gene TRBJ1-1, with D hard to call. This CDR3 is built from 14 residues. Deletions cut 1 base from V and 8 bases from J, with 14 bases between. Germline CDR1 and CDR2: SGHTA and FQGNSA. CDR3 DNA: TGTGCCAGCAGCTTAGGCCAGCTCTCGGCCGAAGCTTTCTTT. Translated, it gives CASSLGQLSAEAFF.